The 5 T cell receptor beta chains presented below share a single source sample, sequenced in a study of blood T cell repertoires in COVID-19 (TCRdb year 2020). Library method: the immunoSEQ multiplex PCR assay. This is the immuneACCESS table as TCRdb keeps it, with only in-frame sequences that have V and J called. A part of the clones is gone; compared with another copy, unresolved V genes explain less than half, and the rest is unexplained. In this sample the table shows 90,000 to 110,000 clones, over 75% of which occur a single time. The ten top clones hold about 3.9% of the sample. The sample comprised peripheral blood. The receptor set was obtained from a man aged 50 to 60 with acute or convalescent COVID-19.

V is TRBV14 and J is TRBJ1-1; no reliable D call. V was shortened by 2 bases and J by 3 bases, with 4 bases between the two germline ends. The CDR3 runs 12 residues. The germline V gene has CDR1 SGHDN and CDR2 FVKESK. CDR3 nucleotide sequence: TGTGCCAGCAGCCAACCTTACACTGAAGCTTTCTTT. As protein: CASSQPYTEAFF.

This clone was detected many times. The J gene is TRBJ2-7, the V gene TRBV4-1, with 7 bases aligning to TRBD1. V lost 1 base and J lost 0; bases outside the gene matches: 15. The CDR3 extends over 19 amino acids. CDR1 MGHRA and CDR2 YSYEKL come from the germline V gene. This CDR3 is CASSQGPNVIRGSSYEQYF. CDR3 DNA: TGCGCCAGCAGCCAAGGCCCGAATGTGATCAGGGGGAGCTCCTACGAGCAGTACTTC.

The V and J genes are TRBV28 and TRBJ1-5; the D is unclear. The CDR3 runs to 12 residues. Germline-derived CDR1 and CDR2 are MDHEN and SYDVKM. V gave up 10 bases and J gave up 6 bases, with 13 bases separating them. CDR3 bases: TGTGCCACCCGGGTGGCGGGTCAGCCCCAGCATTTT. This encodes CATRVAGQPQHF.

This clone appeared once. The V gene is TRBV18, the J gene TRBJ2-2, with 11 bases aligning to TRBD1. Germline V gene sequence: CDR1 KGHSH, CDR2 LQKENI. The CDR3 spans 15 residues. After removal of 7 bases from V and 4 bases from J, the junction contained 5 bases not matched to a gene. The CDR3 spells CASWTGTGGTGELFF. In DNA, the CDR3 is TGTGCCAGCTGGACCGGGACAGGGGGCACCGGGGAGCTGTTTTTT.

V and J are TRBV6-5 and TRBJ2-1; D gene ambiguous. Trimming left V 6 bases short and J 10 bases short, with 7 bases between. CDR1 and CDR2 from the germline V gene are MNHEY and SVGAGI. This CDR3 is built from 10 residues. CDR3 nucleotides: TGTGCCAGCAGCCATCGGGAGCAGTTCTTC. Protein: CASSHREQFF.